The source of this T cell receptor beta chain is a study of long-term antiretroviral therapy in people with HIV (dated by TCRdb to the early 2020s). About the investigation overall: The earliest samples were collected approximately a decade before the 2015 WHO recommendation for immediate ART, a period when ART was typically delayed until CD4 counts fell. A retrospective serial study tested whether changes in peripheral blood TRB repertoire composition and diversity were associated with ART initiation and durable HIV suppression. The cohort contributed fewer than 200 cryopreserved PBMC samples from 30 adults with confirmed HIV infection, collected serially over a mean of approximately 6 years (range 1-12). About 35% of the 30 participants with HIV were female. Test extractions of a monoclonal T-cell line alongside a few dozen polyclonal samples showed no cross-contamination during QIAcube processing.

Results the study describes overall, beyond this receptor: Because cell numbers in pre-ART samples were limited, unsorted PBMC were profiled instead of sorted CD4+ and CD8+ T cells. HIV repertoires had narrower CDR3 length ranges than controls, and the network structure suggested an antigen-experienced repertoire that shifted only slightly toward naive after ART. At every time point, the repertoire was dominated by expanded TRB clones first identified before ART initiation, although this dominance fluctuated and, in many PLHIV, declined after ART. Samples dated from the mid-2000s to the late 2010s, and the ART regimens used may be less effective than current ones. Limited PBMC availability meant only the TCR beta chain was sequenced, without alpha chain pairing. Starting ART was linked to a significant rise in TRB diversity, yet even after long-term ART the diversity remained significantly lower than in transplant donor controls. Inferences about post-ART repertoire changes are limited because no data were available on ART adherence, viral resistance or therapy changes.

The immunoSEQ hsTCRB v3.0 assay was used at survey level resolution to sequence the TRB variable region. The targeted TRB sequencing depth was about 40,000-55,000 T-cell genomes per sample. An Illumina MiSeq with a v3 150-cycle kit was used to sequence the pooled TRB libraries. The paper's data handling went like this. Repertoire analysis was performed in R inside a reproducible Nextflow workflow that covered QC, data transformation and analysis. LymphoSeq2, an R package for AIRR-Seq data exploration, was used to implement custom analyses. After excluding a few samples that yielded fewer than 5000 total TRB sequences, 188 HIV repertoires remained for analysis. Among the 188 retained HIV repertoires, about 57 were collected before ART initiation and some 130 were collected after ART initiation. Each repertoire was downsampled to 5000 TRB nucleotide sequences, and summary statistics were averaged across 100 downsampling iterations. TRB sequences were retained for analysis only if CDR3 regions of at least seven amino acids were present. A Shannon entropy-derived clonality score and the Gini coefficient were used to measure diversity. Repertoire networks linked the top 5000 CDR3 amino acid sequences whenever two sequences differed by an edit distance of one. For TRB CDR3 amino acid sequences, antigen specificity groups and MHC restriction were predicted with GLIPH2. Known CMV, EBV, HIV or tissue antigen associations were flagged by matching CDR3 amino acid sequences against VDJdb and McPAS-TCR. Pre-ART, post-ART and control groups were compared with Wilcoxon signed-rank tests and Holm-Bonferroni correction. Here the immuneACCESS table is served through TCRdb, limited to in-frame sequences with V and J called. Missing clones are a known gap in these copies; in checked studies unresolved V genes cover under half, and the rest lacks a known reason. V and J calls and clone size come straight from that table; D and trimming were deduced from the DNA. The sample has over 25,000 clones on record, around 97% of them singletons. The top ten clonotypes cover over 1.5% of the sample.

Only one count was recorded for this clone. Which antigen it targets is not known. Base qualities are not recorded, but no much larger clone differs from it by a single base. Inclusion was restricted to participants for whom at least one PBMC sample before ART initiation and at least two post-ART samples were available. All participants with HIV were treated in the United States of America. Before DNA extraction, cryopreserved samples of roughly 0.9-10 million PBMC were thawed and then washed. At the time of the earliest PBMC sample for each participant with HIV, ages ranged from roughly 23 to 60 years. PBMC samples from each participant spanned 1-4 timepoints before ART initiation and 2-8 timepoints after ART initiation, with a median of 7 samples. Serial HIV viral load, CD4+ T-cell count, ART history and demographic data were obtained for every participant. Using a Qiagen kit on a QIAcube, genomic DNA was extracted from unsorted PBMC, with samples processed in batches of 12.

The sample was unsorted PBMCs, taken 7.6 years after starting antiretroviral therapy. The origin of this receptor is a man aged 25-45 years with HIV.

The bases read TGTGCCAGCAGCCAAGGAGGCGGGGGGGCCTCAGATACGCAGTATTTT. This translates into CASSQGGGGASDTQYF. The chain is made from TRBV4-2 and TRBJ2-3, and TRBD2 matches 9 of the central bases. The germline V gene provides CDR1 LGHNA and CDR2 YNFKEQ. Taken from cysteine to phenylalanine, the CDR3 has 16 residues. Only the CDR3 portion is preserved as DNA: 48 bases, with reading frame beginning at the first base. For this chain, trimming is 1 base at the V end and 4 bases at the J end, and the number of junction bases without a gene match is 6.